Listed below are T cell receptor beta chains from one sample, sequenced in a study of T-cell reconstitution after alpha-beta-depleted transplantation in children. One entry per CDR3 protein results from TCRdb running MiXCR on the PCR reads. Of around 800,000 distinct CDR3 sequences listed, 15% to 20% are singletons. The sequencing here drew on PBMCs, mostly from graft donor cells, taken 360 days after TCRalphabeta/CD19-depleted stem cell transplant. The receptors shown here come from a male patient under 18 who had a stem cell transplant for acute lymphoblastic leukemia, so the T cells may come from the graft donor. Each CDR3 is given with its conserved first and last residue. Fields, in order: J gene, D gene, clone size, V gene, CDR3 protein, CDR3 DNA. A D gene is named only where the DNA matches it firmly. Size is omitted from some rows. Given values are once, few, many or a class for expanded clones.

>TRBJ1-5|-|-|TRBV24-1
CATSDLRWDQPQHF
TGTGCCACCAGTGATTTGCGCTGGGACCAGCCCCAGCATTTT
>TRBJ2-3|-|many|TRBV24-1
CATSDLSGTGTDTQYF
TGTGCCACCAGTGATTTGTCCGGGACTGGCACAGATACGCAGTATTTT
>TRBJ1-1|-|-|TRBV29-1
CSVTRLTEAFF
TGCAGCGTTACTCGGTTGACTGAAGCTTTCTTT
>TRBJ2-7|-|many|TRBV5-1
CASSDATLYEQYF
TGCGCCAGCAGCGATGCGACACTCTACGAGCAGTACTTC
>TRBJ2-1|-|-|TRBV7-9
CASSPVAGRLYNEQFF
TGTGCCAGCAGTCCAGTGGCGGGCCGACTCTACAATGAGCAGTTCTTC
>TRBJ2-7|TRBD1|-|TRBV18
CASSPIVGTGGEQYF
TGTGCCAGCTCACCAATAGTCGGGACAGGGGGAGAGCAGTACTTC
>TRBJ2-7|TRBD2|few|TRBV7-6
CASSLEPLGLAGPYEQYF
TGTGCCAGCAGCTTAGAACCCCTCGGACTAGCGGGTCCCTACGAGCAGTACTTC
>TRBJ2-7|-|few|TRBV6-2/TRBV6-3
CASSYSRPASSYEQYF
TGTGCCAGCAGTTACTCGAGACCTGCCAGCTCCTACGAGCAGTACTTC
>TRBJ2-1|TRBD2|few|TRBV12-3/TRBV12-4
CASRQLLLAGGLNEQFF
TGTGCCAGCAGGCAGCTCCTTCTAGCGGGAGGCTTGAATGAGCAGTTCTTC
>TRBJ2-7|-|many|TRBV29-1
CSVGAGALYEQYF
TGCAGCGTTGGTGCAGGCGCCCTCTACGAGCAGTACTTC
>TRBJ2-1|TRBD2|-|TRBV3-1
CASITTGGDNEQFF
TGTGCCAGCATTACTACGGGAGGGGATAATGAGCAGTTCTTC
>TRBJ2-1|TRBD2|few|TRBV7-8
CASSLVRVLAGGRNEQFF
TGTGCCAGCAGCTTAGTTCGGGTTCTAGCGGGAGGGCGTAATGAGCAGTTCTTC
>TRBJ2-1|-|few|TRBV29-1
CSARTTYNEQFF
TGCAGCGCCCGCACAACCTACAATGAGCAGTTCTTC
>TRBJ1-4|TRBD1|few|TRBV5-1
CASSLRQGATNEKLFF
TGCGCCAGCAGCTTGAGGCAGGGGGCCACTAATGAAAAACTGTTTTTT
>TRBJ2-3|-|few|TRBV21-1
CASSIYLAGDNPSTDTQYF
TGTGCCAGCAGCATCTACCTAGCGGGAGACAACCCAAGCACAGATACGCAGTATTTT
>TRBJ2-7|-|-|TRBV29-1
CSVQFDGPHEQYF
TGCAGCGTTCAGTTCGACGGCCCCCACGAGCAGTACTTC
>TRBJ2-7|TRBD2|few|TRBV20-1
CSATWTSFYEQYF
TGCAGTGCTACCTGGACTAGTTTCTACGAGCAGTACTTC
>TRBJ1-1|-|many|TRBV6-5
CASSYSDSGGTEAFF
TGTGCCAGCAGTTACTCGGACAGCGGGGGGACTGAAGCTTTCTTT
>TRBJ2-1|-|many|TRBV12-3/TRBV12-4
CASSSIVDEQFF
TGTGCCAGCAGTTCTATAGTTGATGAGCAGTTCTTC
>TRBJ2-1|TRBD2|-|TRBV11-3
CASSLTSGPQTNNEQFF
TGTGCCAGCAGCTTAACTAGCGGCCCTCAGACGAACAATGAGCAGTTCTTC
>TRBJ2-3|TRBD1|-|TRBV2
CASSEGTGTTDTQYF
TGTGCCAGCAGTGAGGGGACAGGGACCACAGATACGCAGTATTTT
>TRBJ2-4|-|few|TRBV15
CATSREADPIAKNIQYF
TGTGCCACCAGCAGAGAAGCGGACCCAATAGCCAAAAACATTCAGTACTTC
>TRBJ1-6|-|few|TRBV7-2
CASSSSRISSYNSPLHF
TGTGCCAGCAGCTCGTCCCGTATAAGTTCCTATAATTCACCCCTCCACTTT
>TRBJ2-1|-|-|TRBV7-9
CSSSLAPEIYNEQFF
TGTTCCAGCAGCTTAGCCCCGGAGATATACAATGAGCAGTTCTTC
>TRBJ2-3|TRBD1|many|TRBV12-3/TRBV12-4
CASSGDRGTDTQYF
TGTGCCAGCAGTGGGGACAGGGGAACAGATACGCAGTATTTT
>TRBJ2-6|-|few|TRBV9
CASSVGSWSKRAGANVLTF
TGTGCCAGCAGCGTAGGATCTTGGTCTAAAAGAGCTGGGGCCAACGTCCTGACTTTC
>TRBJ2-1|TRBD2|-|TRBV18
CASSLLAAMFF
TGTGCCAGCTCACTCCTAGCGGCCATGTTCTTC